This T cell receptor beta chain is drawn from a study of blood T cell repertoires in COVID-19. Only a few counts were recorded for this clone. The V gene's germline CDR1 is LNHDA and CDR2 SQIVND (reference sequence). V was shortened by 3 bases and J by 0 bases, with 8 bases between the two germline ends. This CDR3 comprises 14 residues. The protocol was immunoSEQ multiplex PCR, while the TCRdb copy is restricted to in-frame clones and leaves out a portion. The table has about 530,000 clones, 85% to 90% seen once. Seattle's cohort entered during active infection and was followed longitudinally. This chain joins TRBV19 and TRBJ1-1; possibly TRBD1 for D (5 bases). This receptor was obtained from a woman aged 50 to 60 with COVID-19, enrolled during active disease. Material: peripheral blood. CDR3 DNA: TGTGCCAGTAGTATCGGACACATGAACACTGAAGCTTTCTTT. Translation: CASSIGHMNTEAFF. Full variable domain (rest looked up from reference TRBV19 and TRBJ1-1): DGGITQSPKYLFRKEGQNVTLSCEQNLNHDAMYWYRQDPGQGLRLIYYSQIVNDFQKGDIAEGYSVSREKKESFPLTVTSAQKNPTAFYLCASSIGHMNTEAFFGQGTRLTVV.